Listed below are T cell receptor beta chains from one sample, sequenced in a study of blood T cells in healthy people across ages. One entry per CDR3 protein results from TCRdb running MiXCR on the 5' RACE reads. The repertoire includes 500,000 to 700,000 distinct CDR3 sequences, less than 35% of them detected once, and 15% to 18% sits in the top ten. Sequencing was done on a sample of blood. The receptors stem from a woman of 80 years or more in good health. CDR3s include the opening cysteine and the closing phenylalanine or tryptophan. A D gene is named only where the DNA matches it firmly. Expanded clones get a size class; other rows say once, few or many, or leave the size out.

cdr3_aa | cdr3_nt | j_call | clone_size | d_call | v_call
CASTPHNEQFF | TGTGCCAGCACACCCCACAATGAGCAGTTCTTC | TRBJ2-1 | few | . | TRBV28
CSAGGDRLIAFF | TGCAGTGCTGGAGGGGACAGGCTGATAGCTTTCTTT | TRBJ1-1 | few | TRBD1 | TRBV20-1
CASSSWGGDRRPYEQYF | TGTGCCAGCAGCTCCTGGGGGGGGGACAGGCGCCCCTACGAGCAGTACTTC | TRBJ2-7 | many | . | TRBV7-2
CSASEPRDSENYGYTF | TGCAGTGCTTCGGAACCCCGGGACAGTGAAAACTATGGCTACACCTTC | TRBJ1-2 | . | TRBD1 | TRBV20-1
CASRAPREQYF | TGTGCCAGCAGGGCCCCCCGGGAGCAGTACTTC | TRBJ2-5 | once | . | TRBV28
CSAEARNYGYTF | TGCAGTGCCGAGGCACGGAACTATGGCTACACCTTC | TRBJ1-2 | many | . | TRBV20-1
CASSYRTGDGYTF | TGTGCCAGCAGTTACCGGACAGGGGACGGCTACACCTTC | TRBJ1-2 | many | TRBD1 | TRBV27
CASSLDSGTRTTYNEQFF | TGTGCCAGCAGCTTAGATAGCGGGACTCGCACTACCTACAATGAGCAGTTCTTC | TRBJ2-1 | many | TRBD2 | TRBV7-2
CAISESFGEQFF | TGTGCCATCAGTGAGTCCTTCGGAGAGCAGTTCTTC | TRBJ2-1 | . | . | TRBV10-3
CASSQAADSPLHF | TGCGCCAGCAGCCAAGCCGCGGACTCACCCCTCCACTTT | TRBJ1-6 | . | . | TRBV4-1
CAWSVAGGYNEQFF | TGTGCCTGGAGTGTGGCGGGGGGGTACAATGAGCAGTTCTTC | TRBJ2-1 | many | TRBD2 | TRBV30
CASSQTGSNYGYTF | TGTGCCAGCAGCCAGACAGGATCTAACTATGGCTACACCTTC | TRBJ1-2 | many | . | TRBV7-2
CASKSGQGASSNQPQHF | TGTGCCAGCAAGTCGGGACAGGGGGCAAGTAGCAATCAGCCCCAGCATTTT | TRBJ1-5 | . | TRBD1 | TRBV6-1
CASSQRRTGGRYNEQFF | TGTGCCAGCAGCCAGAGAAGGACAGGGGGCAGGTACAATGAGCAGTTCTTC | TRBJ2-1 | . | TRBD1 | TRBV7-3
CASSYSPSSYEQYF | TGTGCCAGCAGTTACTCGCCCAGCTCCTACGAGCAGTACTTC | TRBJ2-7 | many | . | TRBV6-5
CASRPGLAGGETQYF | TGTGCCAGCAGACCGGGACTAGCGGGGGGAGAGACCCAGTACTTC | TRBJ2-5 | few | TRBD2 | TRBV2
CASSTGGTSSYNEQYF | TGTGCCAGCAGCACTGGGGGGACTAGCTCCTACAATGAGCAGTACTTC | TRBJ2-7 | . | TRBD2 | TRBV7-6
CAGSLWAGGPVHEQFF | TGTGCCGGCAGTTTGTGGGCGGGGGGTCCAGTCCATGAGCAGTTCTTC | TRBJ2-1 | . | TRBD2 | TRBV27
CAWSPVLSRGEGYGYTF | TGTGCCTGGAGTCCCGTACTCTCTCGGGGCGAGGGCTATGGCTACACCTTC | TRBJ1-2 | many | . | TRBV30
CASSPGDINTEAFF | TGTGCCAGCAGCCCTGGGGACATCAACACTGAAGCTTTCTTT | TRBJ1-1 | few | . | TRBV7-3
CASSLKATGVNTGELFF | TGTGCCAGCAGCTTAAAAGCGACAGGAGTAAACACCGGGGAGCTGTTTTTT | TRBJ2-2 | . | . | TRBV7-2
CASRLSTGTQPQHF | TGTGCCAGCAGGCTTTCGACAGGAACTCAGCCCCAGCATTTT | TRBJ1-5 | many | . | TRBV13
CASSVRTGVQEAQYF | TGTGCCAGCAGCGTCCGGACAGGGGTCCAAGAGGCCCAGTACTTC | TRBJ2-5 | . | TRBD1 | TRBV9
CASSRQSPSGANVLTF | TGTGCCAGCAGCCGACAATCCCCTTCTGGGGCCAACGTCCTGACTTTC | TRBJ2-6 | . | . | TRBV27
CASSLGGTGSRDGQFF | TGTGCCAGCAGCTTAGGAGGGACAGGGAGCAGGGATGGGCAGTTCTTC | TRBJ2-1 | . | TRBD1 | TRBV7-2
CSVEDLAGQFF | TGCAGCGTTGAAGACCTAGCGGGGCAGTTCTTC | TRBJ2-1 | once | TRBD2 | TRBV29-1
CAWTRVGRGVNEKLFF | TGTGCCTGGACTAGGGTAGGGCGCGGGGTTAATGAAAAACTGTTTTTT | TRBJ1-4 | once | . | TRBV30
CAGESGTGGNEQFF | TGTGCCGGCGAATCCGGGACAGGGGGCAATGAGCAGTTCTTC | TRBJ2-1 | . | TRBD1 | TRBV30
CASSLVSGGRLGNEQFF | TGTGCCAGCAGCTTAGTTAGCGGGGGACGGTTGGGGAATGAGCAGTTCTTC | TRBJ2-1 | many | TRBD2 | TRBV7-2
CASTRRELGKLFF | TGTGCCAGCACCCGCAGGGAGTTAGGGAAACTGTTTTTT | TRBJ1-4 | many | . | TRBV6-6
CATSRLADSYNEQFF | TGTGCCACCAGTAGACTAGCGGACTCCTACAATGAGCAGTTCTTC | TRBJ2-1 | many | TRBD2 | TRBV15
CASSQDWDPNYGYTF | TGTGCCAGCAGCCAAGATTGGGATCCTAACTATGGCTACACCTTC | TRBJ1-2 | many | . | TRBV14
CASSLGSLPYNEQFF | TGCGCCAGCAGCTTGGGCAGTCTCCCCTACAATGAGCAGTTCTTC | TRBJ2-1 | many | . | TRBV5-1
CASSSTGGRTDQPQHF | TGTGCCAGCAGCTCGACAGGGGGTAGAACGGATCAGCCCCAGCATTTT | TRBJ1-5 | . | TRBD1 | TRBV7-9
CASIEGANYGYTF | TGTGCCAGCATTGAAGGAGCTAACTATGGCTACACCTTC | TRBJ1-2 | few | . | TRBV28
CASSQGFRGGATDTQYF | TGTGCCAGCAGCCAAGGGTTTCGGGGGGGGGCCACAGATACGCAGTATTTT | TRBJ2-3 | many | TRBD2 | TRBV4-2